This passage covers 9 T cell receptor beta chains from one sample sequenced in a study of T cells after yellow fever vaccination. One entry per CDR3 protein, called by TCRdb with MiXCR from the 5' RACE reads. Of 70,000 to 80,000 distinct CDR3 sequences in the sample, around 7% were seen once. The sample in question was CD8+ T cells sorted from PBMCs, obtained around 10 days after the first yellow fever vaccination. The receptor set was obtained from a man aged 18-30 years who received the YFV17D yellow fever vaccine.

This clonotype has a count of ten or more. The rearrangement joins TRBV7-9 to TRBJ2-1; the D is unclear. The V end lost 5 bases, the J end lost 7 bases, and 18 bases lay between the germline ends. In germline, CDR1 is SEHNR, CDR2 FQNEAQ (reference sequence). The CDR3 spans 15 residues. This CDR3 is CASSLTIAGWNEQFF. In DNA, the CDR3 is TGTGCCAGCAGCCTTACTATAGCCGGGTGGAATGAGCAGTTCTTC.

This clonotype turned up a few times. The chain links TRBV12-3 or TRBV12-4 to TRBJ1-2; 7 bases line up with TRBD1. The CDR3 has 16 amino acids. The trim removed 5 bases at V and 3 bases at J, leaving 12 bases unmatched. The CDR3 DNA reads as TGTGCCAGCAGTACGCAACAGGGGAGGAAGGACTATGGCTACACCTTC. As protein: CASSTQQGRKDYGYTF.

The rearrangement uses TRBV11-2 and TRBJ2-5; D not resolved. CDR3 size: 14 residues. V gave up 1 base and J gave up 2 bases, with 8 bases separating them. Germline lookup yields CDR1 SGHAT and CDR2 FQNNGV. This chain's CDR3 is CASSLAPWQETQYF. The CDR3 coding sequence is TGTGCCAGCAGCTTAGCCCCCTGGCAAGAGACCCAGTACTTC.

The V gene is TRBV4-1, the J gene TRBJ1-5; maybe TRBD1 (5 bases). The CDR3 has 17 residues. V lost 1 base and J lost 7, with 20 bases in between. Germline V gives CDR1 MGHRA, CDR2 YSYEKL. Written as DNA, the CDR3 is TGCGCCAGCAGCCAAGGCCATGACAGTTTGGTAAAGCAGCCCCAGCATTTT. It translates to CASSQGHDSLVKQPQHF.

This clonotype was recorded a few times. The chain couples TRBV18 to TRBJ2-1, with TRBD2 identical over 10 bases. Germline values: CDR1 KGHSH, CDR2 LQKENI. The CDR3 length is 17 residues. Trimming cost V 3 bases and J 7 bases; bases outside gene matches: 12. CDR3 bases: TGTGCCAGCTCACCCCCCGGTAGCGGGGGGATTGGGAATGAGCAGTTCTTC. Protein sequence: CASSPPGSGGIGNEQFF.

In its sample, this clonotype was seen many times. The chain joins TRBV9 to TRBJ2-7, with no clear D. Germline lookup yields CDR1 SGDLS and CDR2 YYNGEE. V lost 0 bases to trimming and J lost 2 bases, with 12 bases between them. This CDR3 is 15 amino acids long. CDR3 nucleotide sequence: TGTGCCAGCAGCGTAGGGGCTGTACCGACCTACGAGCAGTACTTC. Its translation is CASSVGAVPTYEQYF. The full variable domain, in which reference TRBV9 and TRBJ2-7 provide the parts outside the CDR3, is DSGVTQTPKHLITATGQRVTLRCSPRSGDLSVYWYQQSLDQGLQFLIQYYNGEERAKGNILERFSAQQFPDLHSELNLSSLELGDSALYFCASSVGAVPTYEQYFGPGTRLTVT.

This clonotype was seen ten or more times. The chain employs TRBV7-8 and TRBJ2-5; 7 bases are shared with TRBD2. The CDR3 extends over 18 amino acids. Germline trimming cut 3 bases from V and 3 bases from J; bases unmatched to any gene: 16. Germline V gives CDR1 SGHVS, CDR2 FQNEAQ. The CDR3: CASSFDIGTGTNEETQYF. CDR3 nucleotides: TGTGCCAGCAGCTTTGACATTGGGACCGGGACTAACGAAGAGACCCAGTACTTC.

This clonotype was detected ten times or more. This sequence joins TRBV11-2 and TRBJ2-5; the D gene could be TRBD1 or TRBD2 (6 bases each). CDR1 is SGHAT, CDR2 FQNNGV, per germline. The CDR3 has 15 amino acids. The germline V and J ends were trimmed by 5 bases and 5 bases, with 18 bases remaining between them. The CDR3 sequence is CASSRGDQGGETQYF. The CDR3 DNA sequence: TGTGCCAGCAGCAGGGGGGATCAGGGAGGTGAGACCCAGTACTTC.

At least ten counts were recorded for this clonotype. The CDR3 DNA sequence: TGCGCCAGCACCCCTCAGAAGGGACAGGGACCCTACGAGCAGTACTTC. Its protein is CASTPQKGQGPYEQYF. V and J are TRBV5-1 and TRBJ2-7; 9 bases align to TRBD1. CDR1 SGHRS and CDR2 YFSETQ come from the germline V gene. The CDR3 is 16 residues long. J was trimmed by 2 bases and V by 6 bases; bases with no gene match: 12.